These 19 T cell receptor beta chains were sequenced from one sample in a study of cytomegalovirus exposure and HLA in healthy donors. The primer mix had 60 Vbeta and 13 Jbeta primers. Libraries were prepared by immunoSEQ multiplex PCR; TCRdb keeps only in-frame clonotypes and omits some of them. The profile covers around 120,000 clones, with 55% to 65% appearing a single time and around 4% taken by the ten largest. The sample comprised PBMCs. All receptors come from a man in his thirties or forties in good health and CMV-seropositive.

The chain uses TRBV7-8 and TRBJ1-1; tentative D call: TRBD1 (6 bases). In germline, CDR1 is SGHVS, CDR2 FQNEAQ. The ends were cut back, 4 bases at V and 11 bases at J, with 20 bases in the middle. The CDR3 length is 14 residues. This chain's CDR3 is CASSYLPGQGRAFF. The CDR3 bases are TGTGCCAGCAGCTATCTTCCGGGACAAGGACGGGCTTTCTTT.

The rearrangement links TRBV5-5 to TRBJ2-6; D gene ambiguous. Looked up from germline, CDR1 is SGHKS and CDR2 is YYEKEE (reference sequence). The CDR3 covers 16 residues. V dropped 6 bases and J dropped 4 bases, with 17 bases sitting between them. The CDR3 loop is CASILVAGPGANVLTF. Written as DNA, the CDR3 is TGTGCCAGCATTCTGGTGGCAGGCCCCGGGGCCAACGTCCTGACTTTC.

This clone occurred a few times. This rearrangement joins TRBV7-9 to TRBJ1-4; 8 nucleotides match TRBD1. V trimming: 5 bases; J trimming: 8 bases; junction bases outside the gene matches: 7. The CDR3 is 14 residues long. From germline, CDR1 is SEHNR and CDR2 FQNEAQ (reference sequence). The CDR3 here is CASSIQGAKEKLFF. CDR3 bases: TGTGCCAGCAGCATTCAGGGGGCCAAAGAAAAACTGTTTTTT.

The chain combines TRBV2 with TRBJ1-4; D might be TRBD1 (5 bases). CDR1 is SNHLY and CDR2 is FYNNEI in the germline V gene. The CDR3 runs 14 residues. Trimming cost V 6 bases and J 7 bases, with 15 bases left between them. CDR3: CASRRAGVAEKLFF. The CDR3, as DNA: TGTGCCAGCAGAAGGGCGGGGGTGGCTGAAAAACTGTTTTTT.

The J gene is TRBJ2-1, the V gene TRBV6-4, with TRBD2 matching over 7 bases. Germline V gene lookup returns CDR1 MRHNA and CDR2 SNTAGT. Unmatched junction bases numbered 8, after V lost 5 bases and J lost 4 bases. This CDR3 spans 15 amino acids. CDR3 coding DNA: TGTGCCAGCAGTAAGCTCGCGGGGGAGTACAATGAGCAGTTCTTC. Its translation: CASSKLAGEYNEQFF.

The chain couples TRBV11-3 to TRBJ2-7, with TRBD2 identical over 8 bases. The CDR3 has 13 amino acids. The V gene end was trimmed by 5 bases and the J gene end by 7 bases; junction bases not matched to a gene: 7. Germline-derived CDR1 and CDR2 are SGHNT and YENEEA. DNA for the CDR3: TGTGCCAGCAGCCCCCGGGGGGGGAGGGAGCAGTACTTC. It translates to CASSPRGGREQYF.

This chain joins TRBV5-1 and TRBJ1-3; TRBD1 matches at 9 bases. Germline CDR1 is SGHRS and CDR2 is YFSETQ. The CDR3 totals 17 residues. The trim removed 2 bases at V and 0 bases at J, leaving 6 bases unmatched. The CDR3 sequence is CASSFLTGGGSGNTIYF. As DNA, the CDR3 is TGCGCCAGCAGCTTCTTGACAGGGGGAGGCTCTGGAAACACCATATATTTT.

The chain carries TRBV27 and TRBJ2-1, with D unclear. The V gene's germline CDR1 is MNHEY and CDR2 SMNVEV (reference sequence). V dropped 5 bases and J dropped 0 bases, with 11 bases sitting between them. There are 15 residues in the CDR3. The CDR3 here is CASSQNYYSYNEQFF. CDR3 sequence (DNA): TGTGCCAGCAGTCAGAACTACTACTCCTACAATGAGCAGTTCTTC.

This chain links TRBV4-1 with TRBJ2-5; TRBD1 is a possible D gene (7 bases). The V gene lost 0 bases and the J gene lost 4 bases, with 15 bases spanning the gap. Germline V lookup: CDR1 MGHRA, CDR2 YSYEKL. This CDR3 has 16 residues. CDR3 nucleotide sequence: TGCGCCAGCAGCCAAGACTACTCAGGGGGAGGAGAGACCCAGTACTTC. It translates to CASSQDYSGGGETQYF.

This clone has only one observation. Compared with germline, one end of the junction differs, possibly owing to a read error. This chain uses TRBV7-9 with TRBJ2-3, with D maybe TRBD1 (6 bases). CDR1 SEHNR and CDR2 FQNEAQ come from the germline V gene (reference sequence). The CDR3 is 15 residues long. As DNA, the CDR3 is TGTTCCAGCAGCTTCCGACAGGTTCAAAGGGATACGCAGTATTTT. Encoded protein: CSSSFRQVQRDTQYF.

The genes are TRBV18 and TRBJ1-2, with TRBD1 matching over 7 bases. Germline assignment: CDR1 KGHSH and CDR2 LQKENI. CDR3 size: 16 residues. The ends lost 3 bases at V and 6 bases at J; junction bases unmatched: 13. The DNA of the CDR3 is TGTGCCAGCTCACCCCCACCGGGACAGCAGGTAGATGGCTACACCTTC. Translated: CASSPPPGQQVDGYTF.

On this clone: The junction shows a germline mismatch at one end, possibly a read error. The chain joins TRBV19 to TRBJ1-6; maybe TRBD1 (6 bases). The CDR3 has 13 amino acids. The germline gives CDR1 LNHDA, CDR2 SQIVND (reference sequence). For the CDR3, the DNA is TGTGCCAGTAGTATAGTTACAGGGCTCTCCCTCCATTTT. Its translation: CASSIVTGLSLHF.

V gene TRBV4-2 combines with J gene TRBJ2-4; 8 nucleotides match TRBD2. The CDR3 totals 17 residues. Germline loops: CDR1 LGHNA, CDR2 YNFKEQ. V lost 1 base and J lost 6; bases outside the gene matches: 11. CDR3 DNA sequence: TGTGCCAGCAGCCAAGTGGTTAGTCCGGGGGGGGGAAACATTCAGTACTTC. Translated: CASSQVVSPGGGNIQYF.

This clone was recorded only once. CDR3 in amino acids: CASSLPGGAYEQYF. CDR3 sequence (DNA): TGTGCCAGCAGCTTGCCGGGGGGAGCCTACGAGCAGTACTTC. The chain links TRBV7-9 to TRBJ2-7; 7 nucleotides line up with TRBD2. The germline gives CDR1 SEHNR, CDR2 FQNEAQ (reference sequence). The CDR3 covers 14 residues. The junction had 4 bases not matched to a gene; V was cut back by 3 bases and J by 2 bases.

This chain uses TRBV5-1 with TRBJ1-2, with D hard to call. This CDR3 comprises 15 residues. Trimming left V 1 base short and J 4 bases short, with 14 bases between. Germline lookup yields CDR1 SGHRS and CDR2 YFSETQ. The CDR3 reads CASSLRSWQIYGYTF. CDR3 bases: TGCGCCAGCAGCTTGCGTTCGTGGCAGATCTATGGCTACACCTTC. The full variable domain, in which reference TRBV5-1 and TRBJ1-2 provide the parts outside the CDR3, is KAGVTQTPRYLIKTRGQQVTLSCSPISGHRSVSWYQQTPGQGLQFLFEYFSETQRNKGNFPGRFSGRQFSNSRSEMNVSTLELGDSALYLCASSLRSWQIYGYTFGSGTRLTVV.

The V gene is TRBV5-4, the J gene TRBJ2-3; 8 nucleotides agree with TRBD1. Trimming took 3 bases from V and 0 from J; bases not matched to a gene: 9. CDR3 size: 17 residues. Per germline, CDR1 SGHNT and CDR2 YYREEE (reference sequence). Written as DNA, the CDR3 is TGTGCCAGCAGCTACCCGGACAGGGTCCCTAGCACAGATACGCAGTATTTT. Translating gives CASSYPDRVPSTDTQYF.

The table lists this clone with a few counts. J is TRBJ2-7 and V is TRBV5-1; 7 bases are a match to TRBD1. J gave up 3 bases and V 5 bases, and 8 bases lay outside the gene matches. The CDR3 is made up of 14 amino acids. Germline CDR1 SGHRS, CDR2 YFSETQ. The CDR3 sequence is CASRSPGQNYEQYF. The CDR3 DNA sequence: TGCGCCAGCAGATCCCCGGGACAGAACTACGAGCAGTACTTC.

The CDR3 DNA follows: TGTGCCAGCAGTGCGGGAATGAACACTGAAGCTTTCTTT. It codes for CASSAGMNTEAFF. J is TRBJ1-1 and V is TRBV6-6, with no clear D. V was shortened by 5 bases and J by 0 bases, with 7 bases between the two germline ends. Germline assignment: CDR1 MNHNY and CDR2 SVGAGI (reference sequence). The CDR3 has 13 residues.

CDR3 DNA: TGTGCCAGCAGTTACTCTCCGGGACAGGAGAATGAAGCTTTCTTT. This sequence encodes CASSYSPGQENEAFF. This rearrangement joins TRBV6-5 to TRBJ1-1; 8 bases line up with TRBD1. Looked up from germline, CDR1 is MNHEY and CDR2 is SVGAGI. The CDR3 totals 15 residues. V was pared by 0 bases and J by 7 bases, with 7 bases of the junction left unmatched.